A selection of T cell receptor beta chains follows, all from one sample in a study of human T cells and chemical hapten exposure. Each CDR3 protein gets one entry after TCRdb re-called the RACE reads with MiXCR. This table holds roughly 120,000 distinct CDR3 sequences, around 8.2% found once. Sequencing was done on a sample of whole blood. The receptors stem from a male donor in good health. Some clones in this sample may be carry-over from other donors' samples. CDR3s include the opening cysteine and the closing phenylalanine or tryptophan. D genes are given only for firm matches. Clone size is not always given. Where it is, it says once, few, many or a class for expanded clones.

size	D	V	J	DNA	CDR3
-	-	TRBV27	TRBJ1-1	TGTGCCAGCAGCTCCCCCCGGACGGGGAACACTGAAGCTTTCTTT	CASSSPRTGNTEAFF
-	TRBD1	TRBV10-3	TRBJ2-7	TGTGCCATCAGTGAGTCGAAACAGGGGGACTACGAGCAGTACTTC	CAISESKQGDYEQYF
few	TRBD2	TRBV9	TRBJ2-1	TGTGCCAGCAGCGTAGAGTGGACTAGCGGGAACAATGAGCAGTTCTTC	CASSVEWTSGNNEQFF
-	-	TRBV2	TRBJ2-1	TGTGCCAGCAGTGACACCCGATACAATGAGCAGTTCTTC	CASSDTRYNEQFF
many	-	TRBV29-1	TRBJ1-1	TGCAGCGTTTTAAAGCGTCTGAACACTGAAGCTTTCTTT	CSVLKRLNTEAFF
-	-	TRBV7-8	TRBJ2-1	TGTGCCAGCAGCTCCGTGGGTATGAGCTCCTACAATGAGCAGTTCTTC	CASSSVGMSSYNEQFF
few	TRBD1	TRBV12-3/TRBV12-4	TRBJ2-7	TGTGCCAGCAGCGCCGGACAGGGGAGGTACGAGCAGTACTTC	CASSAGQGRYEQYF
many	TRBD1	TRBV29-1	TRBJ2-7	TGCAGCGTTGAACAGGGGGCTGGCGAGCAGTACTTC	CSVEQGAGEQYF
-	-	TRBV5-1	TRBJ1-6	TGCGCCAGCAGCTTGAGACGTCCACATAATTCACCCCTCCACTTT	CASSLRRPHNSPLHF
many	TRBD1	TRBV29-1	TRBJ2-7	TGCAGCGTCGGGACAGGGAGATACGAGCAGTACTTC	CSVGTGRYEQYF
-	TRBD2	TRBV9	TRBJ2-1	TGTGCCAGCAGCGTTGGGACTAGCGGGAGGCCCTACAATGAGCAGTTCTTC	CASSVGTSGRPYNEQFF
few	TRBD1	TRBV5-1	TRBJ1-4	TGCGCCAGCAGACCCGGGACAGGGGATGAAAAACTGTTTTTT	CASRPGTGDEKLFF
-	TRBD2	TRBV4-2	TRBJ2-1	TGTGCCAGCAGCCCCCATGTGGGCGGGGGGTACAATGAGCAGTTCTTC	CASSPHVGGGYNEQFF
many	-	TRBV7-9	TRBJ1-5	TGTGCCAGCAGCCCAGGAAGGATCTATGACAATCAGCCCCAGCATTTT	CASSPGRIYDNQPQHF
few	-	TRBV12-3/TRBV12-4	TRBJ1-5	TGTGCCAGCACCAGGGGTCGGATCAATCAGCCCCAGCATTTT	CASTRGRINQPQHF
-	TRBD1	TRBV18	TRBJ2-7	TGTGCCAGCTCACCCGGGACAGGGCTGAACGAGCAGTACTTC	CASSPGTGLNEQYF
-	-	TRBV11-2	TRBJ2-5	TGTGCCAGCAGCTCCGCCAGGCCAGAGACCCAGTACTTC	CASSSARPETQYF
-	-	TRBV12-3/TRBV12-4	TRBJ1-1	TGTGCCAGCGCGGGGACATGGAACACTGAAGCTTTCTTT	CASAGTWNTEAFF
many	-	TRBV12-3/TRBV12-4	TRBJ2-7	TGTGCCAGCAGTTTTGGGGCGGACTCCTACGAGCAGTACTTC	CASSFGADSYEQYF
many	-	TRBV3-1	TRBJ2-1	TGTGCCAGCAGCCAAGATGTCGGGACATACAATGAGCAGTTCTTC	CASSQDVGTYNEQFF
many	-	TRBV7-8	TRBJ1-1	TGTGCCAGCAGCTTAGAGTTGCGGGGGCCGGGGTTGAACACTGAAGCTTTCTTT	CASSLELRGPGLNTEAFF
many	-	TRBV7-2	TRBJ1-4	TGTGCCAGCAGCAGAGGGGACTCTGCAGCCCAAACCTCAACTAATGAAAAACTGTTTTTT	CASSRGDSAAQTSTNEKLFF
-	-	TRBV27	TRBJ2-1	TGTGCCAGCAGTTTAGAACAGGGGAGGAATGAGCAGTTCTTC	CASSLEQGRNEQFF
-	TRBD1	TRBV24-1	TRBJ2-1	TGTGCCACCAGCAGGGACAGGGGTGGATTGGATGAGCAGTTCTTC	CATSRDRGGLDEQFF
few	-	TRBV2	TRBJ1-1	TGTGCCAGCACGACAACTAAAGCTTTCTTT	CASTTTKAFF
-	TRBD1	TRBV7-2	TRBJ1-2	TGTGCCAGCAGCGTCGGACAGGGAAGAAACTATGGCTACACCTTC	CASSVGQGRNYGYTF
few	-	TRBV12-3/TRBV12-4	TRBJ2-1	TGTGCCAGCAGTTCCCAGGCGCCCAATGAGCAGTTCTTC	CASSSQAPNEQFF
many	-	TRBV4-1	TRBJ1-2	TGCGCCAGCAGCCAAGATAGGGCAGGAGGAAACTATGGCTACACCTTC	CASSQDRAGGNYGYTF
few	TRBD2	TRBV6-1	TRBJ2-1	TGTGCCAGCAGTGACTTAGCGGGAGAGGGTAATGAGCAGTTCTTC	CASSDLAGEGNEQFF
-	-	TRBV5-1	TRBJ2-7	TGCGCCAGCAGCTTGGCCGCGTCTACCTACGAGCAGTACTTC	CASSLAASTYEQYF
few	TRBD1	TRBV4-2	TRBJ2-2	TGTGCCAGCAGCCAAGCCCCACAGGGGACCGGGGAGCTGTTTTTT	CASSQAPQGTGELFF
few	-	TRBV12-3/TRBV12-4	TRBJ2-2	TGTGCCAGCAGGATACAGGGCTCGAACACCGGGGAGCTGTTTTTT	CASRIQGSNTGELFF
few	TRBD1	TRBV29-1	TRBJ2-3	TGCAGCGTTCCTAGGAGCAGGGGGACAGATACGCAGTATTTT	CSVPRSRGTDTQYF
few	-	TRBV24-1	TRBJ2-3	TGTGCCACCAGTGATAGTGGTGGGAGTTCTCTGGATACGCAGTATTTT	CATSDSGGSSLDTQYF
-	-	TRBV4-3	TRBJ2-2	TGCGCCAGCAGCGGCAGGGAGGCCCCCAACACCGGGGAGCTGTTTTTT	CASSGREAPNTGELFF
many	TRBD2	TRBV6-1	TRBJ2-1	TGTGCCAGCAGTGGGACTAGCGGGGGGGGGGATGAGCAGTTCTTC	CASSGTSGGGDEQFF
many	-	TRBV12-3/TRBV12-4	TRBJ1-1	TGTGCCAGCAGTTTAGACCCCTCGGGGACCACTGAAGCTTTCTTT	CASSLDPSGTTEAFF